A single sample is the source of the 27 T cell receptor beta chains below, sequenced in a study of CD8+CD57+ T cells in acquired aplastic anemia. TCR beta VDJ and CDR3 profiles were obtained from a genomic DNA template. TCRdb reprocessed the reads via MiXCR and lists one record per CDR3 protein. The table includes about 180,000 distinct CDR3 sequences, 40% to 55% detected once. Sequencing was performed on sorted CD4+, CD8+, or CD8+CD57+ T cells (not recorded which) from PBMCs. The receptor source for this set is a human donor in good health.

Only one count was recorded for this clonotype. J is TRBJ1-1 and V is TRBV9, with 7 bases identical to TRBD1. With V trimmed by 3 bases and J by 4 bases, 6 bases remained unmatched. CDR1 and CDR2 from the germline V gene are SGDLS and YYNGEE. CDR3 length: 14 amino acids. The CDR3 spells CASSGQGGGTEAFF. The CDR3 region has the DNA TGTGCCAGCAGCGGACAGGGAGGGGGCACTGAAGCTTTCTTT.

This clonotype was recorded many times. The chain uses TRBV9 and TRBJ1-6, with a weak D call TRBD1 (5 bases). Germline-derived CDR1 and CDR2 are SGDLS and YYNGEE. V was cut by 0 bases and J by 0 bases, with 7 bases left in between. This CDR3 has 16 amino acids. The chain's CDR3 is CASSVGGSSYNSPLHF. The CDR3, as DNA: TGTGCCAGCAGCGTAGGGGGGAGCTCCTATAATTCACCCCTCCACTTT.

This chain links TRBV7-9 with TRBJ2-7, with D perhaps matching TRBD2 (5 bases). This CDR3 has 14 residues. The germline V gene encodes CDR1 SEHNR and CDR2 FQNEAQ (reference sequence). The V end lost 5 bases, the J end lost 4 bases, and 15 bases lay between the germline ends. CDR3 sequence reads: CASSPRSEVYEQYF. The CDR3 DNA reads as TGTGCCAGCAGCCCTCGATCGGAGGTGTACGAGCAGTACTTC.

V and J are TRBV19 and TRBJ2-2; D ambiguous. The CDR3 contains 14 residues. CDR1 and CDR2 from the germline V gene are LNHDA and SQIVND (reference sequence). V lost 1 base and J lost 5, with 8 bases in between. CDR3 loop: CASSIGGRTGELFF. CDR3 coding DNA: TGTGCCAGTAGTATAGGGGGAAGAACCGGGGAGCTGTTTTTT.

The rearrangement joins TRBV4-1 to TRBJ1-5; a possible D gene is TRBD1 (5 bases). The V and J ends lost 5 bases and 0 bases respectively, with 14 bases between them. This CDR3 region has 16 residues. From germline, CDR1 is MGHRA and CDR2 YSYEKL. The CDR3 loop is CASSSGTDYSNQPQHF. In DNA, the CDR3 is TGCGCCAGCAGCTCAGGGACCGATTATAGCAATCAGCCCCAGCATTTT.

V usage is TRBV19 and J usage is TRBJ1-1; 7 bases fit TRBD1. The ends lost 1 base at V and 5 bases at J; junction bases unmatched: 1. The germline gives CDR1 LNHDA, CDR2 SQIVND (reference sequence). This CDR3 spans 13 amino acids. CDR3 nucleotides: TGTGCCAGTAGTATAGCACAGGGGACTGAAGCTTTCTTT. Translation: CASSIAQGTEAFF.

This clonotype was recorded many times. The chain recombines TRBV5-1 with TRBJ2-3, with D unclear. Trimming removed 0 bases at V and 1 base at J, with 12 bases between. Germline V gene sequence: CDR1 SGHRS, CDR2 YFSETQ. This CDR3 comprises 16 residues. The CDR3 region is CASSLVVGSGTDTQYF. DNA for the CDR3: TGCGCCAGCAGCTTGGTTGTGGGATCCGGCACAGATACGCAGTATTTT.

Only a few counts were recorded for this clonotype. CDR3 amino acids: CSASGSYQETQYF. CDR3 bases: TGCAGCGCTTCGGGCTCGTACCAAGAGACCCAGTACTTC. The chain links TRBV29-1 to TRBJ2-5; unclear D gene. This CDR3 contains 13 residues. Germline CDR1 and CDR2: SQVTM and ANQGSEA. V gave up 7 bases and J gave up 0 bases, with 12 bases separating them.

J is TRBJ2-1 and V is TRBV9; no firm D call. Germline values: CDR1 SGDLS, CDR2 YYNGEE. CDR3 length: 9 amino acids. V lost 4 bases and J lost 9, with 2 bases in between. The CDR3 DNA reads as TGTGCCAGCAGCCCTGAGCAGTTCTTC. Translated, it gives CASSPEQFF.

V is TRBV25-1 and J is TRBJ1-2, with D hard to call. Trimming pared 5 bases from V and 4 bases from J, leaving 14 bases between. The CDR3 sequence is 14 residues long. Germline lookup yields CDR1 MGHDK and CDR2 SYGVNS. CDR3 amino acids: CASSTPTLFYGYTF. In nucleotides, the CDR3 is TGTGCCAGCAGTACCCCGACCCTTTTCTATGGCTACACCTTC.

This clonotype showed up just once. The CDR3: CASSQRLAADGLTDTQYF. In nucleotides, the CDR3 is TGTGCCAGCAGCCAACGACTAGCGGCAGATGGACTTACAGATACGCAGTATTTT. The chain couples TRBV4-2 to TRBJ2-3; 9 positions match TRBD2. Germline V lookup: CDR1 LGHNA, CDR2 YNFKEQ. The V segment lost 2 bases and the J segment 3 bases; nucleotides outside the gene matches: 12. The CDR3 sequence is 18 residues long.

The genes are TRBV19 and TRBJ2-5; 7 nucleotides align to TRBD2. The CDR3 has 12 residues. The V segment lost 8 bases and the J segment 5 bases; nucleotides outside the gene matches: 5. The germline V gene encodes CDR1 LNHDA and CDR2 SQIVND (reference sequence). CDR3 in DNA: TGTGCCAGTTCGGTGGGAGGGGAGACCCAGTACTTC. Translation gives CASSVGGETQYF. Full variable domain (remainder filled in from reference TRBV19 and TRBJ2-5): DGGITQSPKYLFRKEGQNVTLSCEQNLNHDAMYWYRQDPGQGLRLIYYSQIVNDFQKGDIAEGYSVSREKKESFPLTVTSAQKNPTAFYLCASSVGGETQYFGPGTRLLVL.

The sample holds a few counts of this clonotype. The chain is built from TRBV6-2 or TRBV6-3 and TRBJ2-5; D is perhaps TRBD2 (5 bases). From germline, CDR1 is MNHEY and CDR2 SVGEGT. The CDR3 has 13 residues. V was cut by 2 bases and J by 2 bases, with 6 bases left in between. The CDR3 bases are TGTGCCAGCAGTTACCCGGGACAAGAGACCCAGTACTTC. Translating gives CASSYPGQETQYF.

In this sample, this clonotype turned up many times. The chain employs TRBV7-2 and TRBJ2-7; the D gene is possibly TRBD1 (6 bases). The CDR3 length is 13 residues. Germline V gene data show CDR1 as SGHTA and CDR2 as FQGNSA. V was clipped by 6 bases and J by 7 bases, with 16 bases between them. The CDR3 here is CASRQQGAQEQYF. The CDR3 nucleotides read TGTGCCAGCAGACAACAGGGAGCCCAGGAGCAGTACTTC.

The genes are TRBV5-4 and TRBJ2-5, with D possibly TRBD2 on 6 matching bases. Trimming cost V 4 bases and J 4 bases, with 17 bases left between them. Looked up from germline, CDR1 is SGHNT and CDR2 is YYREEE (reference sequence). The CDR3 sequence is 15 residues long. Here the CDR3 DNA reads TGTGCCAGCAGCCCGGAATTGGAGGGGCGAGAGACCCAGTACTTC. Translating it yields CASSPELEGRETQYF.

This clonotype occurred many times. The chain is built from TRBV20-1 and TRBJ1-4, with D unclear. Trimming removed 0 bases at V and 7 bases at J, with 12 bases between. Germline V lookup: CDR1 DFQATT, CDR2 SNEGSKA (reference sequence). The CDR3 contains 14 residues. The CDR3 sequence: CSARDAGFREKLFF. For the CDR3, the DNA is TGCAGTGCTAGAGATGCGGGGTTTCGTGAAAAACTGTTTTTT.

At least ten counts were recorded for this clonotype. This chain connects TRBV7-3 to TRBJ1-3; perhaps TRBD1 as D (5 bases). The V end was cut by 6 bases, the J end by 4 bases, with 10 bases between. This CDR3 is 13 amino acids long. CDR1 is SGHTA, CDR2 FQGTGA, per germline. CDR3 sequence: CASRGVSGNTIYF. The CDR3 DNA reads TGTGCCAGCAGAGGGGTCTCAGGAAACACCATATATTTT.

In this sample, this clonotype turned up many times. The chain links TRBV11-2 to TRBJ2-1; a possible D gene is TRBD1 (5 bases). Trimming cost V 6 bases and J 7 bases, with 22 bases left between them. The length of the CDR3 is 16 residues. The germline CDR1 and CDR2 sequences are SGHAT and FQNNGV. CDR3 DNA sequence: TGTGCCAGCAGGGCCTTGAAGGGGCAACGTGAAAATGAGCAGTTCTTC. Amino acids: CASRALKGQRENEQFF.

This clonotype occurred once. Mismatch with germline at one junction end may stem from a read error. V usage is TRBV19 and J usage is TRBJ2-1; possibly TRBD1 or TRBD2 for D (6 bases each). The CDR3 loop spans 16 amino acids. Germline V lookup: CDR1 LNHDA, CDR2 SQIVND (reference sequence). DNA of the CDR3: TGTGCCAGTAGTATAGTGGGGGGACAAGACTACAATGGGCAGTTCTTC. Its protein is CASSIVGGQDYNGQFF. Using reference TRBV19 and TRBJ2-1 for the parts outside the CDR3, the full variable domain is DGGITQSPKYLFRKEGQNVTLSCEQNLNHDAMYWYRQDPGQGLRLIYYSQIVNDFQKGDIAEGYSVSREKKESFPLTVTSAQKNPTAFYLCASSIVGGQDYNGQFFGPGTRLTVL.

The chain links TRBV7-9 to TRBJ1-1, with 9 bases aligning to TRBD1. The V gene end was trimmed by 3 bases and the J gene end by 1 base; junction bases not matched to a gene: 3. This CDR3 region has 15 residues. Germline V gene sequence: CDR1 SEHNR, CDR2 FQNEAQ (reference sequence). The CDR3: CASSLMTGGNTEAFF. CDR3 coding DNA: TGTGCCAGCAGCTTGATGACAGGGGGGAACACTGAAGCTTTCTTT. The complete variable domain, with remaining parts taken from reference TRBV7-9 and TRBJ1-1, reads DTGVSQNPRHKITKRGQNVTFRCDPISEHNRLYWYRQTLGQGPEFLTYFQNEAQLEKSRLLSDRFSAERPKGSFSTLEIQRTEQGDSAMYLCASSLMTGGNTEAFFGQGTRLTVV.

This clonotype has at least ten counts. The rearrangement uses TRBV7-2 and TRBJ2-5, with 9 bases aligning to TRBD2. V was clipped by 2 bases and J by 4 bases; unmatched bases: 11. Germline V CDR1 and CDR2: SGHTA, FQGNSA. The CDR3 consists of 17 residues. The DNA for the CDR3 is TGTGCCAGCAGCTTAAGACTAGCGGCAGCGGTAGGAGAGACCCAGTACTTC. Amino acid sequence: CASSLRLAAAVGETQYF.

The rearrangement links TRBV29-1 to TRBJ2-3; 8 bases agree with TRBD2. The CDR3 has 14 residues. After removal of 1 base from V and 5 bases from J, the junction contained 5 bases not matched to a gene. The V gene's germline CDR1 is SQVTM and CDR2 ANQGSEA. DNA for the CDR3: TGCAGCGTTGAAGGGCGGGGGGAGGTAGATACGCAGTATTTT. This codes for CSVEGRGEVDTQYF.

This clonotype was picked up a small number of times. This sequence joins TRBV10-3 and TRBJ2-7, with D possibly TRBD1 on 6 matching bases. This CDR3 comprises 11 residues. CDR1 and CDR2 from the germline V gene are ENHRY and SYGVKD. V dropped 8 bases and J dropped 3 bases, with 8 bases sitting between them. This CDR3 reads CAIEGDYEQYF. The CDR3 nucleotides read TGTGCCATCGAGGGGGACTACGAGCAGTACTTC.

The rearrangement links TRBV6-5 to TRBJ1-2; maybe TRBD1 (5 bases). The V end lost 2 bases, the J end lost 12 bases, and 16 bases lay between the germline ends. The CDR3 contains 13 residues. Germline values: CDR1 MNHEY, CDR2 SVGAGI. CDR3 loop: CASSYGADKKNTF. The CDR3 nucleotides read TGTGCCAGCAGTTACGGAGCGGACAAAAAGAACACCTTC.

This clonotype was counted only a few times. This sequence joins TRBV28 and TRBJ2-1; possibly TRBD1 for D (6 bases). CDR1 and CDR2 from the germline V gene are MDHEN and SYDVKM. With 5 bases removed from V and 4 bases from J, the gap between germline ends came to 15 bases. This CDR3 region has 15 residues. The CDR3 sequence is CASSIPGQGYNEQFF. CDR3 in DNA: TGTGCCAGCAGTATACCGGGACAAGGATACAATGAGCAGTTCTTC.

The chain employs TRBV7-3 and TRBJ2-1; 7 bases line up with TRBD2. Germline V CDR1 and CDR2: SGHTA, FQGTGA. The CDR3 spans 17 residues. Unmatched junction bases numbered 16, after V lost 3 bases and J lost 8 bases. For the CDR3, the DNA is TGTGCCAGCAGCTTGAGGCTCGCGGCGGGAGTGGCGGATGAGCAGTTCTTC. Protein sequence: CASSLRLAAGVADEQFF. The complete variable domain, with remaining parts taken from reference TRBV7-3 and TRBJ2-1, reads GAGVSQTPSNKVTEKGKYVELRCDPISGHTALYWYRQSLGQGPEFLIYFQGTGAADDSGLPNDRFFAVRPEGSVSTLKIQRTERGDSAVYLCASSLRLAAGVADEQFFGPGTRLTVL.

J is TRBJ2-7 and V is TRBV10-3, with unresolved D. This CDR3 contains 12 residues. V lost 2 bases to trimming and J lost 6 bases, with 8 bases between them. Germline V gene lookup returns CDR1 ENHRY and CDR2 SYGVKD. The CDR3 nucleotides read TGTGCCATCAGTGAGGAGCAGTCCGAGCAGTACTTC. Translated, it gives CAISEEQSEQYF.